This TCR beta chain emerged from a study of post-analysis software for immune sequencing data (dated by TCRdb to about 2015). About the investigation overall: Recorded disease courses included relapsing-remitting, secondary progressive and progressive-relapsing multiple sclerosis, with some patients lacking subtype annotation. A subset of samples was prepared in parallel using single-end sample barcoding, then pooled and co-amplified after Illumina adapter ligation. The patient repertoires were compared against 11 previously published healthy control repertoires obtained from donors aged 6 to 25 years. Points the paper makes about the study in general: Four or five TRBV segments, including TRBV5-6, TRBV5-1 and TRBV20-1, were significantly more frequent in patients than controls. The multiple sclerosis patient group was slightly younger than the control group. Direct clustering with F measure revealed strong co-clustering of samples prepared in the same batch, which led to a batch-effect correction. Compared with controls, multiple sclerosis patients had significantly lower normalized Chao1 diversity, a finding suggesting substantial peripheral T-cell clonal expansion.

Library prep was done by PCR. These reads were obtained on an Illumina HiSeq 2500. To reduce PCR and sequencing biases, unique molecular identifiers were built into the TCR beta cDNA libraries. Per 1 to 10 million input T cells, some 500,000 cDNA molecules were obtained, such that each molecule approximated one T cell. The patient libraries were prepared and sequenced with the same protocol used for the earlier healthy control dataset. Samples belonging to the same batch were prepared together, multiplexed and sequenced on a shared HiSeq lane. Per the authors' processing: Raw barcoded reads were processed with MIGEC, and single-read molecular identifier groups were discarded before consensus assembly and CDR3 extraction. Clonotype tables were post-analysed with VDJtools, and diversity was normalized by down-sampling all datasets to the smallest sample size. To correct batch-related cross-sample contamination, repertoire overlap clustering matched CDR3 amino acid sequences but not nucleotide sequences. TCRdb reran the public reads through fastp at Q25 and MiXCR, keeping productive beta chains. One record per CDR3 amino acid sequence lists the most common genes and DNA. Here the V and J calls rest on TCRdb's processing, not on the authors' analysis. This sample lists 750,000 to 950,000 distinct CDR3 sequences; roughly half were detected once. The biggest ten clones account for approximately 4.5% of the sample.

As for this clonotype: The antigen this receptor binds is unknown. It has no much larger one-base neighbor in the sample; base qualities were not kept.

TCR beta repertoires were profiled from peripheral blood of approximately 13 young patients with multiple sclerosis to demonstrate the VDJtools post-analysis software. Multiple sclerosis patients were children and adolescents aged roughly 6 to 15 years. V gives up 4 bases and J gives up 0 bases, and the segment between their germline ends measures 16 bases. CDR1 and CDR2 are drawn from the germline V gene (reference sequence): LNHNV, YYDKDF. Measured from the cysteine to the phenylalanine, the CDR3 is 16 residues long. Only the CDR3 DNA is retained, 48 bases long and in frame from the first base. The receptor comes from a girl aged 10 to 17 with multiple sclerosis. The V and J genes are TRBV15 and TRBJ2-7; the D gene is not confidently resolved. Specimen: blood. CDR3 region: CATSTPSGRNSYEQYF. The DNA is TGTGCCACCAGCACACCATCTGGACGGAACTCCTACGAGCAGTACTTC.